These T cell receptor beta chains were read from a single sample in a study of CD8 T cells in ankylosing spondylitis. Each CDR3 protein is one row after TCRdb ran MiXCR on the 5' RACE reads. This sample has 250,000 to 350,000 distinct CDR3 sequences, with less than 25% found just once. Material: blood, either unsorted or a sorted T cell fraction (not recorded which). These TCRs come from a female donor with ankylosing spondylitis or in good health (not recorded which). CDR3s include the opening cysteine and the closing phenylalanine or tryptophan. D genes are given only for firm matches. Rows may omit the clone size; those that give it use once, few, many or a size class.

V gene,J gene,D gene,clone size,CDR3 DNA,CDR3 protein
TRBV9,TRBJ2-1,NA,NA,TGTGCCAGCAGCGCCCTTAGCGCGGGTGAGCAGTTCTTC,CASSALSAGEQFF
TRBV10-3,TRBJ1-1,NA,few,TGTGCCACCGCGGGGGACATGAACACTGAAGCTTTCTTT,CATAGDMNTEAFF
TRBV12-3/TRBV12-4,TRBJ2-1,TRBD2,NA,TGTGCCAGCAGTTTCCTCTTGGGAGGGTCGGGACTAGCGAGGAGCTCCTACAATGAGCAGTTCTTC,CASSFLLGGSGLARSSYNEQFF
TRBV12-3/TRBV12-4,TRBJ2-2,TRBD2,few,TGTGCCAGCAGTCCGGGACTAGCGGGACCCATTGGGACCGGGGAGCTGTTTTTT,CASSPGLAGPIGTGELFF
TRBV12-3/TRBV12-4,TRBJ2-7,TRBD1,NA,TGTGCCAGCAGCCGGACAGGGCGCCCCTACGAGCAGTACTTC,CASSRTGRPYEQYF
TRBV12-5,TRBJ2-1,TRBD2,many,TGTGCTAGTGGTCTAGGACTAGCGGGAGTTGAGCAGTTCTTC,CASGLGLAGVEQFF
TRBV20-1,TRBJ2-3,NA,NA,TGCAGTACGAGCGGTGGGGGGCCCGATACGCAGTATTTT,CSTSGGGPDTQYF
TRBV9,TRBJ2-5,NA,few,TGTGCCAGCAGCGGGACACCCCAAGAGACCCAGTACTTC,CASSGTPQETQYF
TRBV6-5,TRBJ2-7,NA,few,TGTGCCAGCAGTTACTCGGCACAGGGTGGATTCTACGAGCAGTACTTC,CASSYSAQGGFYEQYF
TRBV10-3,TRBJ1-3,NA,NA,TGTGCCACGAACACAGAGAGCTCTGGAAACACCATATATTTT,CATNTESSGNTIYF
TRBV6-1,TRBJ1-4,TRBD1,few,TGTGCCAGCAGCCTGGACAGGGATGAAAAACTGTTTTTT,CASSLDRDEKLFF
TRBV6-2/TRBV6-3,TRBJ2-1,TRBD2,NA,TGTGCCAGCAGTTACCCCACTAGCGGGACGTTCTCCTCCTACAATGAGCAGTTCTTC,CASSYPTSGTFSSYNEQFF
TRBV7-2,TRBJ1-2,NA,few,TGTGCCAGCAGCTACGCGACAGCTAACTATGGCTACACCTTC,CASSYATANYGYTF
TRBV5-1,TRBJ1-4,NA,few,TGCGCCAGCAGCCAGGGGTCTAATGAAAAACTGTTTTTT,CASSQGSNEKLFF
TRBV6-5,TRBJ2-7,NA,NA,TGTGCCAGCCAAACGGGACGTACTACCTACGAGCAGTACTTC,CASQTGRTTYEQYF
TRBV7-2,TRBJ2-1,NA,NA,TGTGCCAGCAGCCTTCTCGCGGCCTCCTACAATGAGCAGTTCTTC,CASSLLAASYNEQFF
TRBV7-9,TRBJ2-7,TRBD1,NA,TGTGCCAGCAGCCCAAGACAGGGCCTCTACGAGCAGTACTTC,CASSPRQGLYEQYF
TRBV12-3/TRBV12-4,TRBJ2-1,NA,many,TGTGCCAGCAGTTTTGCATCAGTCGAGCAGTTCTTC,CASSFASVEQFF
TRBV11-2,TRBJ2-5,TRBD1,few,TGTGCCAGCAGCCCCGGGACAGGGAGAAAGACCCAGTACTTC,CASSPGTGRKTQYF
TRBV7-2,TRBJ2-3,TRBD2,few,TGTGCCAGCAGCTTAGCGGGGGGGACGGGAGGACCGCAGTATTTT,CASSLAGGTGGPQYF
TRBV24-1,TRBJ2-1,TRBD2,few,TGTGCCACCAGTGGAGTAGCGGGGGGATTGGAGCAGTTCTTC,CATSGVAGGLEQFF
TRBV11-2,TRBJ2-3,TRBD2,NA,TGTGCCAGCAGCTTCGGACTAGCGGGGCGCACAGATACGCAGTATTTT,CASSFGLAGRTDTQYF
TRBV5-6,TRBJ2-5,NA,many,TGTGCCAGCAGCTTAGAGGGGTTGCAAGAGACCCAGTACTTC,CASSLEGLQETQYF
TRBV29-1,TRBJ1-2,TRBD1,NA,TGCAGCGTTGAACACCCAACAGGGGACTATGGCTACACCTTC,CSVEHPTGDYGYTF
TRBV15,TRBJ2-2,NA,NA,TGTGCCACCTCCACCGGGGCTACCGGGGAGCTGTTTTTT,CATSTGATGELFF
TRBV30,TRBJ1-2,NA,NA,TGTGCCTGGAGCGCACAAAGGGGAAGCATCTATGGCTACACCTTC,CAWSAQRGSIYGYTF
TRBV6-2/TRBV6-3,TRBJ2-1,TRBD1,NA,TGTGCCATCAAAGTGGGACAGAGATATGATGAGCAGTTCTTC,CAIKVGQRYDEQFF
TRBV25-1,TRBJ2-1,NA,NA,TGTGCCAGCAGTGAACCGTCAGGCCGTTCGGAGCAGTTCTTC,CASSEPSGRSEQFF
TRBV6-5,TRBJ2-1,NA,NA,TGTGCCAGCAGTTACAAGGGCGGTCTGGTGAATGAGCAGTTCTTC,CASSYKGGLVNEQFF
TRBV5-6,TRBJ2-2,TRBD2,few,TGTGCCAGCAGCTCCTACTATGGTCAACTAGCGGGAGTCAACACCGGGGAGCTGTTTTTT,CASSSYYGQLAGVNTGELFF